These 28 T cell receptor beta chains originate from one sample sequenced in a study of blood T cell repertoires in COVID-19. Only in-frame clones appear in the TCRdb table, and some are missing; sequencing was by immunoSEQ multiplex PCR. In the table there are 250,000 to 300,000 clones, about 87% of which are singletons. Sample: peripheral blood. Every receptor here comes from an older woman with COVID-19, enrolled during active disease.

In DNA form, the CDR3 reads TGTGCCAGCAGTTACCTCGCGGGAGCTTACAATGAGCAGTTCTTC. This codes for CASSYLAGAYNEQFF. The V gene is TRBV6-2 or TRBV6-3, the J gene TRBJ2-1, with TRBD2 identical over 7 bases. V lost 2 bases to trimming and J lost 4 bases; unmatched junction nucleotides: 5. The CDR3 extends over 15 amino acids. Germline-derived CDR1 and CDR2 are MNHEY and SVGEGT.

The V gene is TRBV18, the J gene TRBJ1-5; D is perhaps TRBD1 (5 bases). CDR3 length: 15 residues. Trimming left V 2 bases short and J 4 bases short, with 12 bases between. The germline gives CDR1 KGHSH, CDR2 LQKENI. In nucleotides, the CDR3 is TGTGCCAGCTCACCATACGGGACTTCGAATCAGCCCCAGCATTTT. It codes for CASSPYGTSNQPQHF.

The chain employs TRBV11-2 and TRBJ2-7; 13 bases are shared with TRBD2. The CDR3 length is 15 residues. CDR1 SGHAT and CDR2 FQNNGV come from the germline V gene. The junction had 5 bases not matched to a gene; V was cut back by 5 bases and J by 4 bases. The CDR3 DNA reads TGTGCCAGCAGCCGCGGGACTAGCGGGAATTACGAGCAGTACTTC. It specifies CASSRGTSGNYEQYF.

This chain uses TRBV15 with TRBJ2-1, with TRBD1 matching 9 bases. CDR1 is LNHNV and CDR2 is YYDKDF in the germline V gene (reference sequence). The CDR3 has 15 amino acids. Losses at the gene ends were 0 bases for V and 9 bases for J; bases not matched to a gene: 6. CDR3 loop: CATSRDMGQGGEQFF. CDR3 DNA sequence: TGTGCCACCAGCAGAGATATGGGACAGGGAGGTGAGCAGTTCTTC.

This chain joins TRBV3-1 (or the pseudogene TRBV3-2) and TRBJ2-7; TRBD1 might be the D (6 bases). V was shortened by 3 bases and J by 1 base, with 16 bases between the two germline ends. This CDR3 is 16 amino acids long. Germline V lookup: CDR1 LGHDT, CDR2 YNNKEL (reference sequence). The DNA for the CDR3 is TGTGCCAGCAGCCAGAAAGCACGGACAGTTTCCTACGAGCAGTACTTC. The encoded protein is CASSQKARTVSYEQYF.

Here the CDR3 DNA reads TGTGCCTGGAGTCTACGTAGCACTTCGATCTATGGCTACACCTTC. This translates into CAWSLRSTSIYGYTF. The V call is TRBV30, the J call TRBJ1-2; D is undetermined. The CDR3 loop spans 15 amino acids. Trimming pared 2 bases from V and 4 bases from J, leaving 17 bases between. Germline CDR1 GTSNPN, CDR2 SVGIG (reference sequence).

The chain has TRBV4-1 and TRBJ2-5, with 14 bases identical to TRBD2. CDR3 length: 15 amino acids. The V and J ends lost 5 bases and 6 bases, in that order; junction bases with no gene match: 5. In germline, CDR1 is MGHRA, CDR2 YSYEKL. CDR3 in amino acids: CASSDGTSGRQTQYF. DNA for the CDR3: TGCGCCAGCAGCGACGGGACTAGCGGGAGACAGACCCAGTACTTC.

This clone was counted a few times. This chain uses TRBV7-2 with TRBJ2-7; 7 positions agree with TRBD2. The V gene's germline CDR1 is SGHTA and CDR2 FQGNSA. V shed 0 bases, J shed 6 bases, and the junction held 8 bases outside the gene matches. The CDR3 runs to 15 residues. CDR3 loop: CASSLAVAGVPEQYF. CDR3 bases: TGTGCCAGCAGCTTAGCGGTTGCGGGAGTTCCCGAGCAGTACTTC.

The chain employs TRBV7-3 and TRBJ2-1; 8 bases fit TRBD1. This CDR3 spans 15 amino acids. Losses at the gene ends were 5 bases for V and 5 bases for J; bases not matched to a gene: 8. Germline CDR1 SGHTA, CDR2 FQGTGA. The CDR3 nucleotides are TGTGCCAGCAGCGTCGACAGGGGATCCCACAATGAGCAGTTCTTC. Its protein product is CASSVDRGSHNEQFF.

The chain employs TRBV12-5 and TRBJ2-2; 11 bases match TRBD2. The germline gives CDR1 LGHNT, CDR2 FRNRAP. The V gene end was trimmed by 6 bases and the J gene end by 3 bases; junction bases not matched to a gene: 3. The CDR3 totals 15 residues. For the CDR3, the DNA is TGTGCTAGTGGCTCGGGACTAGCGGACACCGGGGAGCTGTTTTTT. As protein: CASGSGLADTGELFF.

V usage is TRBV3-1 (or the pseudogene TRBV3-2) and J usage is TRBJ2-5; 12 bases map to TRBD2. V lost 7 bases to trimming and J lost 3 bases; unmatched junction nucleotides: 6. Looked up from germline, CDR1 is LGHDT and CDR2 is YNNKEL (reference sequence). This CDR3 is 15 amino acids long. CDR3 region: CASTRRLAGEETQYF. In DNA form, the CDR3 reads TGTGCCAGCACTCGCCGACTAGCGGGAGAAGAGACCCAGTACTTC.

The CDR3 region has the DNA TGTGCCAGCAGCCAAGATGTTTGGGGGACTAGCGGGAGATCCGCTCCCTACGAGCAGTACTTC. Translated: CASSQDVWGTSGRSAPYEQYF. V gene TRBV14 combines with J gene TRBJ2-7, with TRBD2 identical over 14 bases. The CDR3 has 21 amino acids. The germline gives CDR1 SGHDN, CDR2 FVKESK. J lost 2 bases, V lost 0 bases, and 15 bases had no gene match.

In this sample, this clone turned up once. The genes are TRBV19 and TRBJ2-2; the D gene is possibly TRBD1 (6 bases). This CDR3 region has 16 residues. The V and J ends lost 3 bases and 1 base respectively, with 12 bases between them. Germline CDR1 and CDR2: LNHDA and SQIVND (reference sequence). CDR3 loop: CASSIYREENTGELFF. CDR3 DNA: TGTGCCAGTAGTATTTACAGGGAAGAGAACACCGGGGAGCTGTTTTTT.

The rearrangement joins TRBV13 to TRBJ2-7; TRBD2 aligns across 12 bases. Trimming took 5 bases from V and 6 from J; bases not matched to a gene: 8. The CDR3 totals 15 residues. Germline CDR1 reads PRHDT; CDR2 reads FYEKMQ (reference sequence). CDR3 in DNA: TGTGCCAGCAGCACCCGGACTAGCGGGATGGGCGAGCAGTACTTC. This codes for CASSTRTSGMGEQYF.

This clone was detected once. This chain connects TRBV19 to TRBJ2-2; TRBD1 matches 9 bases. Germline CDR1 and CDR2: LNHDA and SQIVND (reference sequence). The junction had 5 bases not matched to a gene; V was cut back by 6 bases and J by 3 bases. This CDR3 has 15 amino acids. The CDR3 loop is CASSPGQGYTGELFF. The CDR3 DNA reads as TGTGCCAGTAGCCCTGGACAGGGGTACACCGGGGAGCTGTTTTTT.

The rearrangement joins TRBV3-1 (or the pseudogene TRBV3-2) to TRBJ1-5; D might be TRBD1 (5 bases). With 1 base removed from V and 7 bases from J, the gap between germline ends came to 14 bases. From germline, CDR1 is LGHDT and CDR2 YNNKEL (reference sequence). This CDR3 is 15 amino acids long. This CDR3 is CASSQVAGIGQPQHF. The CDR3, as DNA: TGTGCCAGCAGCCAAGTAGCAGGGATTGGGCAGCCCCAGCATTTT.

V is TRBV5-1 and J is TRBJ2-2; the D gene is possibly TRBD1 (6 bases). Germline V gives CDR1 SGHRS, CDR2 YFSETQ. V lost 0 bases to trimming and J lost 2 bases, with 11 bases between them. The CDR3 extends over 16 amino acids. The CDR3 DNA is TGCGCCAGCAGCTTGGAAACAGGGAGAAACACCGGGGAGCTGTTTTTT. Translation: CASSLETGRNTGELFF.

The chain has TRBV5-1 and TRBJ2-1, with 7 nucleotides matching TRBD1. From germline, CDR1 is SGHRS and CDR2 YFSETQ. V lost 4 bases to trimming and J lost 8 bases; unmatched junction nucleotides: 3. This CDR3 comprises 12 residues. Here the CDR3 DNA reads TGCGCCAGCAGCGCACAGGGGCATGAGCAGTTCTTC. This encodes CASSAQGHEQFF.

This chain connects TRBV19 to TRBJ1-2, with TRBD1 as a possible D gene (6 bases). The CDR3 consists of 13 residues. Germline CDR1 LNHDA, CDR2 SQIVND (reference sequence). V dropped 5 bases and J dropped 3 bases, with 10 bases sitting between them. CDR3 sequence reads: CASSPDRDYGYTF. The DNA of the CDR3 is TGTGCCAGTAGTCCGGACAGAGACTATGGCTACACCTTC.

This clone was detected once. CDR3: CASSLAAGQGAREQYF. The DNA for the CDR3 is TGCGCCAGCAGCTTGGCAGCGGGACAGGGGGCGAGGGAGCAGTACTTC. The V call is TRBV5-1, the J call TRBJ2-7; 12 bases fit TRBD1. Germline V lookup: CDR1 SGHRS, CDR2 YFSETQ. V lost 0 bases to trimming and J lost 7 bases; unmatched junction nucleotides: 8. This CDR3 is built from 16 residues. Complete variable domain (other parts from reference TRBV5-1 and TRBJ2-7): KAGVTQTPRYLIKTRGQQVTLSCSPISGHRSVSWYQQTPGQGLQFLFEYFSETQRNKGNFPGRFSGRQFSNSRSEMNVSTLELGDSALYLCASSLAAGQGAREQYFGPGTRLTVT.

The J gene is TRBJ2-4, the V gene TRBV19; the match to TRBD2 covers 9 bases. V shed 3 bases and J 6 bases; nucleotides not matched to a gene: 12. The length of the CDR3 is 17 residues. Germline CDR1 LNHDA, CDR2 SQIVND (reference sequence). The CDR3 region is CASSIHAGGRYGNIQYF. The CDR3 bases are TGTGCCAGTAGTATCCACGCGGGAGGGCGGTACGGAAACATTCAGTACTTC.

The DNA for the CDR3 is TGTGCCAGCTCACCTCAGACAGTTACCTACGAGCAGTACTTC. It yields the protein CASSPQTVTYEQYF. The rearrangement joins TRBV18 to TRBJ2-7, with D possibly matching TRBD1 (5 bases). The germline CDR1 and CDR2 sequences are KGHSH and LQKENI. The V gene lost 3 bases and the J gene lost 2 bases, with 11 bases spanning the gap. This CDR3 contains 14 residues.

The gene calls are TRBV3-1 (or the pseudogene TRBV3-2) and TRBJ2-5; no reliable D call. This CDR3 is 13 amino acids long. The V gene's germline CDR1 is LGHDT and CDR2 YNNKEL (reference sequence). The V gene lost 4 bases and the J gene lost 5 bases, with 11 bases spanning the gap. The CDR3 DNA reads TGTGCCAGCAGCCCAGGCATTGGGGAGACCCAGTACTTC. Amino acids: CASSPGIGETQYF.

This chain joins TRBV6-6 and TRBJ2-7; a weak D match, TRBD1 (5 bases). V lost 5 bases, J lost 6 bases, and 14 bases lay in between. The CDR3 runs 13 residues. CDR1 is MNHNY and CDR2 is SVGAGI in the germline V gene (reference sequence). The CDR3 region is CASSETDRLEQYF. CDR3 nucleotides: TGTGCCAGCAGTGAGACAGATCGGCTCGAGCAGTACTTC.

In the case of this clone: Other nucleotide sequences from this sample produce the same CDR3. V usage is TRBV10-3 and J usage is TRBJ1-1; a weak D match, TRBD1 (5 bases). V lost 4 bases to trimming and J lost 3 bases, with 12 bases between them. The germline gives CDR1 ENHRY, CDR2 SYGVKD. This CDR3 region has 14 residues. The CDR3 spells CAISAAGGDTEAFF. The CDR3 DNA reads TGTGCCATCAGTGCGGCGGGAGGGGACACTGAAGCTTTCTTT.

DNA for the CDR3: TGTGCCAGTAGCCAACAGGGGGGCAATGAGCAGTTCTTC. This encodes CASSQQGGNEQFF. The genes are TRBV19 and TRBJ2-1; 8 bases match TRBD1. Germline trimming cut 6 bases from V and 6 bases from J; bases unmatched to any gene: 4. In germline, CDR1 is LNHDA, CDR2 SQIVND (reference sequence). The CDR3 is made up of 13 amino acids.

The rearrangement uses TRBV5-1 and TRBJ2-1, with 7 bases lining up with TRBD1. The CDR3 loop spans 15 amino acids. Germline V gives CDR1 SGHRS, CDR2 YFSETQ. The J segment lost 3 bases and the V segment lost 0 bases, leaving 3 bases of the junction unmatched. DNA for the CDR3: TGCGCCAGCAGCTTGGACAGGGGAATCTACAATGAGCAGTTCTTC. This gives the protein CASSLDRGIYNEQFF.

This chain connects TRBV5-1 to TRBJ1-4; D gene unclear. The CDR3 contains 13 residues. Germline V CDR1 and CDR2: SGHRS, YFSETQ. Trimming pared 0 bases from V and 10 bases from J, leaving 10 bases between. CDR3 in DNA: TGCGCCAGCAGCTTGGAGGAGGGAGGAAAACTGTTTTTT. Amino acids: CASSLEEGGKLFF.